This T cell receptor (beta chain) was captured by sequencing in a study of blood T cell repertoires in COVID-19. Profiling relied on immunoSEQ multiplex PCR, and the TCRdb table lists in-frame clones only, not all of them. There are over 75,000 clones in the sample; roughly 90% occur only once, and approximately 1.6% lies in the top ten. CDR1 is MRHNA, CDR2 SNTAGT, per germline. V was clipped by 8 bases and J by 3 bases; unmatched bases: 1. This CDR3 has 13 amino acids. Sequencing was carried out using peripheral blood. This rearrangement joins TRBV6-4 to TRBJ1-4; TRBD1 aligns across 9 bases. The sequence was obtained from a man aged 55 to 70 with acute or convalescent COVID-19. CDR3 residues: CASRQGANEKLFF. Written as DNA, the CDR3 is TGTGCCAGCCGACAGGGGGCTAATGAAAAACTGTTTTTT.